The 18 T cell receptor beta chains below come from one sample, sequenced in a study of identical twins. One entry per CDR3 protein, called by TCRdb with MiXCR from the 5' RACE reads. The data hold approximately 890,000 distinct CDR3 sequences, with more than 9% observed a single time. The same sample was also studied in work on yellow fever vaccine responses in identical twins.

The material sequenced was PBMCs. These receptors all come from a woman aged 18-29 years in good health.

This clonotype was counted ten times or more. V and J are TRBV27 and TRBJ1-2, with D tentatively TRBD1 (6 bases). CDR1 MNHEY and CDR2 SMNVEV come from the germline V gene (reference sequence). Trimming took 4 bases from V and 8 from J, leaving 8 bases between them. CDR3 length: 11 residues. Written as DNA, the CDR3 is TGTGCCAGCAGTTCCGGACAGGGCTACACCTTC. The encoded protein is CASSSGQGYTF.

The genes are TRBV4-1 and TRBJ2-1; 12 bases map to TRBD2. Trimming cost V 0 bases and J 10 bases; bases outside gene matches: 7. The germline V gene has CDR1 MGHRA and CDR2 YSYEKL. CDR3 length: 16 residues. Here the CDR3 DNA reads TGCGCCAGCAGCCAAGATCGACTAGCGGGAGTTCGAGAGCAGTTCTTC. Translated, it gives CASSQDRLAGVREQFF.

V is TRBV20-1 and J is TRBJ2-7; 14 nucleotides align to TRBD2. CDR1 and CDR2 (germline): DFQATT, SNEGSKA (reference sequence). The CDR3 has 13 amino acids. CDR3 in DNA: TGCAGCTTGTCGGGACTAGCGGGAGCTGAGCAGTACTTC. Amino acid sequence: CSLSGLAGAEQYF.

There are many counts of this clonotype. J is TRBJ2-3 and V is TRBV20-1; D remains ambiguous. The V end was cut by 1 base, the J end by 3 bases, with 5 bases between. The CDR3 totals 12 residues. Germline V gives CDR1 DFQATT, CDR2 SNEGSKA (reference sequence). Written as DNA, the CDR3 is TGCAGTGCTAGAGTCGGGACAGATACGCAGTATTTT. This gives the protein CSARVGTDTQYF.

This clonotype was recorded a few times. The V gene is TRBV7-9, the J gene TRBJ2-5; D remains ambiguous. The CDR3 is 16 amino acids. The ends were cut back, 2 bases at V and 0 bases at J, with 13 bases in the middle. Germline V gene data show CDR1 as SEHNR and CDR2 as FQNEAQ (reference sequence). The CDR3 DNA is TGTGCCAGCAGCTTATTTACGGGCCCGCACCAAGAGACCCAGTACTTC. Translation: CASSLFTGPHQETQYF.

This clonotype has a count of ten or more. V is TRBV7-8 and J is TRBJ1-5, with 7 nucleotides matching TRBD1. Germline trimming cut 5 bases from V and 4 bases from J; bases unmatched to any gene: 8. The CDR3 totals 15 residues. Germline assignment: CDR1 SGHVS and CDR2 FQNEAQ. Here the CDR3 DNA reads TGTGCCAGCAGCAGGACAGGTACCTTTAATCAGCCCCAGCATTTT. It is translated as CASSRTGTFNQPQHF.

This clonotype was recorded a few times. The gene calls are TRBV20-1 and TRBJ2-7; D is undetermined. The CDR3 length is 14 residues. Trimming took off 0 bases at V and 6 bases at J, with 15 bases between the two ends. The germline CDR1 and CDR2 sequences are DFQATT and SNEGSKA (reference sequence). CDR3 amino acids: CSARDQSGKGEQYF. Written as DNA, the CDR3 is TGCAGTGCTAGAGATCAGTCCGGAAAAGGCGAGCAGTACTTC.

This clonotype showed up many times. The rearrangement joins TRBV12-5 to TRBJ2-1; D ambiguous. This CDR3 comprises 13 residues. V lost 2 bases and J lost 4, with 6 bases in between. CDR1 is LGHNT, CDR2 FRNRAP, per germline. The CDR3 is CASGLPIYNEQFF. CDR3 sequence (DNA): TGTGCTAGTGGTTTGCCGATTTACAATGAGCAGTTCTTC.

The V and J genes are TRBV12-3 or TRBV12-4 and TRBJ1-6; 10 nucleotides match TRBD1. There are 15 residues in the CDR3. V dropped 9 bases and J dropped 9; count of bases not matched to a gene: 11. CDR3 sequence reads: CASSPPGTGASPLHF. DNA for the CDR3: TGTGCCAGTAGTCCACCTGGGACAGGGGCTTCACCCCTCCACTTT.

This clonotype was observed a handful of times. This chain joins TRBV3-1 and TRBJ2-1, with 8 bases aligning to TRBD2. CDR3 length equals 17 residues. Germline V gene data show CDR1 as LGHDT and CDR2 as YNNKEL (reference sequence). Losses at the gene ends were 1 base for V and 4 bases for J; bases not matched to a gene: 9. DNA of the CDR3: TGTGCCAGCAGCCAAGGTATCGCGGGGGGATTATACAATGAGCAGTTCTTC. Protein product: CASSQGIAGGLYNEQFF.

This clonotype was counted ten times or more. The chain couples TRBV5-1 to TRBJ2-3, with TRBD2 matching over 8 bases. The CDR3 is made up of 17 amino acids. V lost 0 bases and J lost 2; bases outside the gene matches: 8. Per the germline V gene, CDR1 is SGHRS and CDR2 is YFSETQ. The CDR3 region has the DNA TGCGCCAGCAGCTTGGCCGGATCGGGGGGGTTCACAGATACGCAGTATTTT. This encodes CASSLAGSGGFTDTQYF.

This clonotype was seen many times. V is TRBV20-1 and J is TRBJ1-1; D not certain. V dropped 3 bases and J dropped 5 bases, with 13 bases sitting between them. Per the germline V gene, CDR1 is DFQATT and CDR2 is SNEGSKA (reference sequence). The CDR3 is 13 residues long. The CDR3, as DNA: TGCAGTGCTAGTTCGATCAGGTTGACTGAAGCTTTCTTT. It codes for CSASSIRLTEAFF.

The chain employs TRBV7-2 and TRBJ2-5; TRBD2 aligns across 15 bases. CDR1 and CDR2 from the germline V gene are SGHTA and FQGNSA. The CDR3 runs 17 residues. The ends lost 0 bases at V and 5 bases at J; junction bases unmatched: 4. Here the CDR3 DNA reads TGTGCCAGCAGCTTAGCATCGGGACTAGCGGGAGGTGAGACCCAGTACTTC. It codes for CASSLASGLAGGETQYF.

The table lists this clonotype with a few counts. V is TRBV28 and J is TRBJ2-1, with a tentative D call TRBD2 (5 bases). The CDR3 is made up of 15 amino acids. The germline CDR1 and CDR2 sequences are MDHEN and SYDVKM. V lost 2 bases to trimming and J lost 7 bases, with 15 bases between them. CDR3: CASSLVIGPGNEQFF. The CDR3, as DNA: TGTGCCAGCAGTTTAGTGATTGGGCCGGGGAATGAGCAGTTCTTC.

This clonotype was seen ten or more times. The chain carries TRBV28 and TRBJ2-3; possibly TRBD2 for D (5 bases). The germline V and J ends were trimmed by 2 bases and 3 bases, with 12 bases remaining between them. The CDR3 covers 15 residues. Germline-derived CDR1 and CDR2 are MDHEN and SYDVKM. In nucleotides, the CDR3 is TGTGCCAGCAGTTTAAGAGGGCTCGTAACAGATACGCAGTATTTT. Protein: CASSLRGLVTDTQYF.

This clonotype was found a few times. This chain joins TRBV7-2 and TRBJ2-7, with 8 bases matching TRBD2. With 1 base clipped from V and 3 bases from J, the junction kept 2 bases outside the gene matches. Germline CDR1 SGHTA, CDR2 FQGNSA. The CDR3 is 14 residues long. The CDR3 bases are TGTGCCAGCAGCTTAGGGCGGGGGGTCTACGAGCAGTACGTC. This codes for CASSLGRGVYEQYV.

This clonotype was observed a few times. The chain has TRBV25-1 and TRBJ2-3; D might be TRBD1 (5 bases). Germline V gene lookup returns CDR1 MGHDK and CDR2 SYGVNS. Between the trimmed V and J ends, which lost 1 base and 0 bases, there was a span of 26 bases. The CDR3 totals 21 residues. For the CDR3, the DNA is TGTGCCAGCAGTGAATTAACCTCCGAACGAGTGCAGGACACTAGCACAGATACGCAGTATTTT. It is translated as CASSELTSERVQDTSTDTQYF.

Only a few counts were recorded for this clonotype. The V call is TRBV10-3, the J call TRBJ2-3, with TRBD2 identical over 8 bases. CDR3 length: 14 amino acids. Trimming removed 8 bases from V and 1 base from J; junction bases left unmatched: 5. The germline gives CDR1 ENHRY, CDR2 SYGVKD. CDR3 in amino acids: CAISEAGGTDTQYF. The CDR3 DNA sequence: TGTGCCATCTCCGAAGCGGGGGGCACAGATACGCAGTATTTT.